Following are 20 T cell receptor beta chains from one sample sequenced in a study of blood T cell repertoires in COVID-19. Only in-frame clones appear in the TCRdb table, and some are missing; sequencing was by immunoSEQ multiplex PCR. The sample holds tens of thousands of clones; around 79% are singletons and the top ten take approximately 25%. Sequencing input: peripheral blood. The receptors come from a man between 60 and 75 years old with active or convalescent COVID-19.

This CDR3 is CAWSVLLAGGTSYEQYF. CDR3 bases: TGTGCCTGGAGTGTTCTGCTAGCGGGGGGGACCTCCTACGAGCAGTACTTC. The chain has TRBV30 and TRBJ2-7; 12 bases fit TRBD2. This CDR3 region has 17 residues. V lost 0 bases and J lost 0; bases outside the gene matches: 6. The germline gives CDR1 GTSNPN, CDR2 SVGIG (reference sequence). Supplemented by reference TRBV30 and TRBJ2-7, the full variable domain reads SQTIHQWPATLVQPVGSPLSLECTVEGTSNPNLYWYRQAAGRGLQLLFYSVGIGQISSEVPQNLSASRPQDRQFILSSKKLLLSDSGFYLCAWSVLLAGGTSYEQYFGPGTRLTVT.

This chain uses TRBV9 with TRBJ2-3, with 8 positions matching TRBD1. The CDR3 is 15 amino acids. Germline V gene data show CDR1 as SGDLS and CDR2 as YYNGEE. The V segment lost 0 bases and the J segment 6 bases; nucleotides outside the gene matches: 6. CDR3 sequence reads: CASSVGQGAPDTQYF. CDR3 nucleotides: TGTGCCAGCAGCGTAGGGCAGGGGGCGCCGGATACGCAGTATTTT.

This clone was recorded only once. The rearrangement uses TRBV6-5 and TRBJ2-7; 9 bases are a match to TRBD1. V was clipped by 6 bases and J by 2 bases; unmatched bases: 2. The V gene's germline CDR1 is MNHEY and CDR2 SVGAGI. The CDR3 has 13 amino acids. In DNA form, the CDR3 reads TGTGCCAGCAGCGACAGGGGGACCTACGAGCAGTACTTC. This translates into CASSDRGTYEQYF.

This clone occurred a few times. The chain recombines TRBV28 with TRBJ2-5, with 7 bases that match TRBD2. The length of the CDR3 is 14 residues. Looked up from germline, CDR1 is MDHEN and CDR2 is SYDVKM. V trimming: 1 base; J trimming: 4 bases; junction bases outside the gene matches: 3. In nucleotides, the CDR3 is TGTGCCAGCAGTTTATCGGGGGGAGGAGAGACCCAGTACTTC. It is translated as CASSLSGGGETQYF.

CDR3 DNA: TGCGCCAGCAGCTGGGACACGTTTGACTATGGCTACACCTTC. Translating it yields CASSWDTFDYGYTF. The chain recombines TRBV5-1 with TRBJ1-2; the D gene is possibly TRBD1 (6 bases). CDR1 is SGHRS and CDR2 is YFSETQ in the germline V gene. There are 14 residues in the CDR3. The V and J ends lost 3 bases and 3 bases respectively, with 12 bases between them.

This chain links TRBV28 with TRBJ2-1, with TRBD2 matching over 10 bases. Germline V CDR1 and CDR2: MDHEN, SYDVKM. V dropped 6 bases and J dropped 10; count of bases not matched to a gene: 15. The CDR3 covers 16 residues. The CDR3 nucleotides are TGTGCCAGCAGCCCGCTGGCTAGCGGGGGCCCCCGGGAGCAGTTCTTC. It encodes CASSPLASGGPREQFF.

This chain connects TRBV3-1 (or the pseudogene TRBV3-2) to TRBJ2-7, with 11 nucleotides matching TRBD1. J was trimmed by 6 bases and V by 3 bases; bases with no gene match: 10. The CDR3 spans 16 residues. Per the germline V gene, CDR1 is LGHDT and CDR2 is YNNKEL (reference sequence). The CDR3 coding sequence is TGTGCCAGCAGCCACGCTCCCGGGACAGGGGGGAGCGAGCAGTACTTC. Protein product: CASSHAPGTGGSEQYF.

V usage is TRBV28 and J usage is TRBJ2-2; 14 bases align to TRBD2. The ends lost 7 bases at V and 6 bases at J; junction bases unmatched: 4. The CDR3 runs to 15 residues. Germline assignment: CDR1 MDHEN and CDR2 SYDVKM. Here the CDR3 DNA reads TGTGCCAGCACCAAGGGACTAGCGGGGGCCGGGGAGCTGTTTTTT. Translated, it gives CASTKGLAGAGELFF.

The rearrangement joins TRBV5-4 to TRBJ1-6; 7 nucleotides match TRBD1. Losses at the gene ends were 4 bases for V and 7 bases for J; bases not matched to a gene: 17. Germline assignment: CDR1 SGHNT and CDR2 YYREEE (reference sequence). There are 18 residues in the CDR3. CDR3 DNA: TGTGCCAGCAGCGCGGGGGGAAGTCAAACAGGGGTCAATTCACCCCTCCACTTT. It yields the protein CASSAGGSQTGVNSPLHF.

The chain employs TRBV28 and TRBJ1-2, with a weak D call TRBD1 (5 bases). CDR1 and CDR2 (germline): MDHEN, SYDVKM. V gave up 3 bases and J gave up 7 bases, with 18 bases separating them. The CDR3 loop spans 15 amino acids. CDR3 bases: TGTGCCAGCAGTTTCAGGAATAGTCGTAGGGGTGGCTACACCTTC. It is translated as CASSFRNSRRGGYTF.

The rearrangement joins TRBV5-1 to TRBJ2-5; 7 nucleotides line up with TRBD2. CDR1 is SGHRS and CDR2 is YFSETQ in the germline V gene. This CDR3 contains 14 residues. With V trimmed by 8 bases and J by 5 bases, 12 bases remained unmatched. The CDR3 sequence: CASETGTNIETQYF. CDR3 DNA sequence: TGCGCCAGTGAAACCGGGACTAACATTGAGACCCAGTACTTC. The variable domain in full, completed from reference TRBV5-1 and TRBJ2-5, reads KAGVTQTPRYLIKTRGQQVTLSCSPISGHRSVSWYQQTPGQGLQFLFEYFSETQRNKGNFPGRFSGRQFSNSRSEMNVSTLELGDSALYLCASETGTNIETQYFGPGTRLLVL.

J is TRBJ2-7 and V is TRBV4-1; TRBD2 aligns across 8 bases. The germline V gene encodes CDR1 MGHRA and CDR2 YSYEKL. V was clipped by 4 bases and J by 4 bases; unmatched bases: 9. The CDR3 is 15 residues long. CDR3: CASSPPPSGGYEQYF. The CDR3 nucleotides are TGCGCCAGCAGCCCCCCACCCAGCGGGGGATACGAGCAGTACTTC.

This chain connects TRBV29-1 to TRBJ2-5; 9 bases are shared with TRBD2. CDR3 size: 12 residues. Germline values: CDR1 SQVTM, CDR2 ANQGSEA. V was pared by 6 bases and J by 5 bases, with 4 bases of the junction left unmatched. The CDR3 reads CSVDTSGETQYF. The CDR3, as DNA: TGCAGCGTAGATACTAGCGGGGAGACCCAGTACTTC.

V is TRBV2 and J is TRBJ1-6; TRBD1 agrees at 7 bases. In germline, CDR1 is SNHLY, CDR2 FYNNEI. J lost 11 bases, V lost 7 bases, and 11 bases had no gene match. The CDR3 has 14 residues. The CDR3 DNA sequence: TGTGCCAGCACAAGGACAGGACTGGCAACACCCCTCCACTTT. The encoded protein is CASTRTGLATPLHF.

The rearrangement joins TRBV7-3 to TRBJ1-2; unclear D gene. The CDR3 covers 12 residues. Germline loops: CDR1 SGHTA, CDR2 FQGTGA. V was clipped by 4 bases and J by 5 bases, with 8 bases between them. The DNA for the CDR3 is TGTGCCAGCAGCTCCGTTATTTATGGCTACACCTTC. This translates into CASSSVIYGYTF.

The rearrangement joins TRBV7-9 to TRBJ2-1; D is possibly TRBD1 (6 bases). The CDR3 contains 15 residues. Germline CDR1 is SEHNR and CDR2 is FQNEAQ (reference sequence). Trimming took 5 bases from V and 2 from J, leaving 13 bases between them. DNA for the CDR3: TGTGCCAGCAGCGATACAGGGCATACCTACAATGAGCAGTTCTTC. Protein sequence: CASSDTGHTYNEQFF.

V is TRBV7-8 and J is TRBJ1-2; TRBD1 aligns across 7 bases. The CDR3 contains 14 residues. CDR1 is SGHVS and CDR2 is FQNEAQ in the germline V gene. The junction had 0 bases not matched to a gene; V was cut back by 0 bases and J by 2 bases. The CDR3 DNA sequence: TGTGCCAGCAGCTTAGCGACAGGGAACTATGGCTACACCTTC. Its translation is CASSLATGNYGYTF.

The chain has TRBV28 and TRBJ1-4; 9 bases are shared with TRBD1. In germline, CDR1 is MDHEN, CDR2 SYDVKM. This CDR3 has 16 residues. With V trimmed by 7 bases and J by 1 base, 7 bases remained unmatched. The CDR3 DNA follows: TGTGCCAGCATCCGGGACAGGGTACAAACTAATGAAAAACTGTTTTTT. Amino acids: CASIRDRVQTNEKLFF.

The chain couples TRBV19 to TRBJ1-1; tentative D call: TRBD1 (5 bases). Germline CDR1 and CDR2: LNHDA and SQIVND (reference sequence). V dropped 6 bases and J dropped 5 bases, with 10 bases sitting between them. The CDR3 spans 12 residues. DNA of the CDR3: TGTGCCAGTAGGGAGCAGGGTACTGAAGCTTTCTTT. It yields the protein CASREQGTEAFF.

V and J are TRBV19 and TRBJ2-1, with 12 bases identical to TRBD1. Germline V gene lookup returns CDR1 LNHDA and CDR2 SQIVND (reference sequence). J was trimmed by 11 bases and V by 5 bases; bases with no gene match: 4. This CDR3 has 13 residues. CDR3 DNA: TGTGCCAGTAGTGCGGGACAGGGGGCGAAGCAGTTCTTC. Protein product: CASSAGQGAKQFF.